A single sample gave rise to the 19 T cell receptor beta chains below, sequenced in a study of T cell responses to AZD1222 COVID-19 vaccine. Only in-frame clones appear in the TCRdb table, and some are missing; sequencing was by immunoSEQ multiplex PCR. The sample contains tens of thousands of clones, just under 90% of which appear only once. Sample: peripheral blood, taken on day 0 of MenACWY control vaccination. The receptors shown here come from an adult in good health.

The chain has TRBV19 and TRBJ2-1; possibly TRBD1 for D (7 bases). In germline, CDR1 is LNHDA, CDR2 SQIVND (reference sequence). There are 16 residues in the CDR3. Trimming left V 5 bases short and J 4 bases short, with 18 bases between. CDR3: CASSSMEGAFYNEQFF. The CDR3 region has the DNA TGTGCCAGTAGTTCCATGGAGGGGGCCTTTTACAATGAGCAGTTCTTC. Together with reference TRBV19 and TRBJ2-1, the CDR3 gives the full variable domain: DGGITQSPKYLFRKEGQNVTLSCEQNLNHDAMYWYRQDPGQGLRLIYYSQIVNDFQKGDIAEGYSVSREKKESFPLTVTSAQKNPTAFYLCASSSMEGAFYNEQFFGPGTRLTVL.

The chain joins TRBV9 to TRBJ2-7, with D possibly matching TRBD1 (6 bases). Germline V CDR1 and CDR2: SGDLS, YYNGEE. The CDR3 contains 15 residues. Trimming stripped 2 bases from V and 1 base from J, with 13 bases between. CDR3 protein: CASSVAGTNSYEQYF. CDR3 coding DNA: TGTGCCAGCAGCGTTGCCGGGACAAATTCCTACGAGCAGTACTTC.

J is TRBJ2-7 and V is TRBV7-2; perhaps TRBD1 as D (5 bases). Germline V gene sequence: CDR1 SGHTA, CDR2 FQGNSA. With 6 bases removed from V and 3 bases from J, the gap between germline ends came to 9 bases. The CDR3 sequence is 12 residues long. CDR3 in amino acids: CASRSGYYEQYF. The CDR3 region has the DNA TGTGCCAGCAGATCAGGGTACTACGAGCAGTACTTC.

The V gene is TRBV15, the J gene TRBJ1-4; D remains ambiguous. The CDR3 has 15 residues. In germline, CDR1 is LNHNV, CDR2 YYDKDF (reference sequence). V was trimmed by 1 base and J by 0 bases, leaving 6 bases between them. The CDR3 nucleotides read TGTGCCACCAGCAGAGGGGTCGCAACTAATGAAAAACTGTTTTTT. Translated, it gives CATSRGVATNEKLFF.

This chain joins TRBV11-3 and TRBJ2-7, with 9 bases aligning to TRBD1. This CDR3 has 14 residues. Germline V gene sequence: CDR1 SGHNT, CDR2 YENEEA. With 1 base clipped from V and 7 bases from J, the junction kept 5 bases outside the gene matches. The CDR3 sequence is CASSLGLQGAEQYF. CDR3 nucleotides: TGTGCCAGCAGCTTAGGCCTACAGGGGGCGGAGCAGTACTTC. Full variable domain (remainder filled in from reference TRBV11-3 and TRBJ2-7): EAGVVQSPRYKIIEKKQPVAFWCNPISGHNTLYWYLQNLGQGPELLIRYENEEAVDDSQLPKDRFSAERLKGVDSTLKIQPAELGDSAVYLCASSLGLQGAEQYFGPGTRLTVT.

The chain recombines TRBV23-1 with TRBJ1-1, with 8 bases that match TRBD1. TRBV23-1 is known as an ORF, though its function is uncertain. The ends lost 8 bases at V and 3 bases at J; junction bases unmatched: 11. This CDR3 has 15 amino acids. CDR3 DNA sequence: TGCGCCAGCGTCCCCGCAGGGGGCGGTTACACTGAAGCTTTCTTT. This encodes CASVPAGGGYTEAFF.

This clone has a handful of counts. The J gene is TRBJ2-7, the V gene TRBV12-5; D could derive from TRBD1 or TRBD2 (5 bases each). The CDR3 contains 13 residues. Germline values: CDR1 LGHNT, CDR2 FRNRAP. The V end was cut by 5 bases, the J end by 3 bases, with 11 bases between. The CDR3 is CASGVRDGYEQYF. The CDR3 DNA reads as TGTGCTAGTGGTGTCCGGGACGGCTACGAGCAGTACTTC. Combining the CDR3 with reference TRBV12-5 and TRBJ2-7 gives the whole variable domain DARVTQTPRHKVTEMGQEVTMRCQPILGHNTVFWYRQTMMQGLELLAYFRNRAPLDDSGMPKDRFSAEMPDATLATLKIQPSEPRDSAVYFCASGVRDGYEQYFGPGTRLTVT.

This clone was picked up one time. This sequence joins TRBV5-3 and TRBJ2-6; TRBD2 is a possible D gene (6 bases). TRBV5-3 is an ORF for which the function is uncertain. Between the trimmed V and J ends, which lost 4 bases and 0 bases, there was a span of 17 bases. The CDR3 loop spans 18 amino acids. The CDR3 DNA reads as TGTGCCAGAAGCCCCCCCTGGCGGGGCCGCTCTGGGGCCAACGTCCTGACTTTC. Residues: CARSPPWRGRSGANVLTF.

The chain recombines TRBV20-1 with TRBJ1-2; D gene unclear. Germline lookup yields CDR1 DFQATT and CDR2 SNEGSKA (reference sequence). The CDR3 covers 11 residues. The V gene lost 5 bases and the J gene lost 8 bases, with 12 bases spanning the gap. CDR3 region: CSAPLQSGYTF. In DNA form, the CDR3 reads TGCAGTGCTCCACTGCAGTCCGGCTACACCTTC.

In its sample, this clone was seen once. This chain joins TRBV2 and TRBJ2-1; TRBD2 aligns across 10 bases. With V trimmed by 4 bases and J by 1 base, 1 base remained unmatched. This CDR3 region has 15 residues. Germline V gene data show CDR1 as SNHLY and CDR2 as FYNNEI. The CDR3 loop reads CASSVLAGSYNEQFF. The CDR3 region has the DNA TGTGCCAGCAGTGTACTAGCGGGGTCCTACAATGAGCAGTTCTTC.

The chain has TRBV27 and TRBJ2-2; 8 positions agree with TRBD2. The V and J ends lost 2 bases and 7 bases, in that order; junction bases with no gene match: 3. Germline lookup yields CDR1 MNHEY and CDR2 SMNVEV (reference sequence). CDR3 length equals 14 residues. The CDR3 bases are TGTGCCAGCAGTTTAGTAGCGGGGTTCGGGGAGCTGTTTTTT. It specifies CASSLVAGFGELFF.

The rearrangement uses TRBV2 and TRBJ1-5; no definite D call. Trimming stripped 6 bases from V and 0 bases from J, with 15 bases between. The CDR3 runs to 16 residues. CDR1 and CDR2 (germline): SNHLY, FYNNEI. The CDR3 loop reads CASSAADGYSNQPQHF. The CDR3, as DNA: TGTGCCAGCAGCGCTGCCGATGGATATAGCAATCAGCCCCAGCATTTT.

CDR3 in DNA: TGTGCCAGCAGTTTATCTAGCGGGGGAGAGACCCAGTACTTC. Protein sequence: CASSLSSGGETQYF. V is TRBV27 and J is TRBJ2-5, with TRBD2 matching over 9 bases. The CDR3 runs to 14 residues. V lost 0 bases and J lost 4; bases outside the gene matches: 0. Germline V lookup: CDR1 MNHEY, CDR2 SMNVEV (reference sequence).

The gene calls are TRBV6-4 and TRBJ2-5; TRBD1 is a possible D gene (5 bases). Deletions cut 4 bases from V and 0 bases from J, with 15 bases between. The CDR3 covers 16 residues. Germline assignment: CDR1 MRHNA and CDR2 SNTAGT. CDR3 protein: CASSAKDTEYQETQYF. As DNA, the CDR3 is TGTGCCAGCAGTGCTAAGGACACCGAGTACCAAGAGACCCAGTACTTC.

As to this clone: One junction end disagrees with the germline gene, perhaps due to a read error. V usage is TRBV5-1 and J usage is TRBJ2-5, with 8 bases identical to TRBD1. The CDR3 length is 16 residues. Germline loops: CDR1 SGHRS, CDR2 YFSETQ. CDR3 residues: CASSSRTGTAQEAQYF. The CDR3 region has the DNA TGCGCCAGCAGCTCGCGGACAGGGACCGCCCAAGAGGCCCAGTACTTC.

V usage is TRBV5-6 and J usage is TRBJ2-3; maybe TRBD2 (5 bases). Germline loops: CDR1 SGHDT, CDR2 YYEEEE. V gave up 2 bases and J gave up 5 bases, with 6 bases separating them. The CDR3 totals 12 residues. Here the CDR3 reads CASSFEGDTQYF. CDR3 nucleotide sequence: TGTGCCAGCAGCTTCGAGGGAGATACGCAGTATTTT.

V gene TRBV28 combines with J gene TRBJ1-5; D is unclear. The germline gives CDR1 MDHEN, CDR2 SYDVKM. The CDR3 covers 15 residues. V lost 2 bases to trimming and J lost 0 bases, with 8 bases between them. The CDR3 spells CASSLAGPSNQPQHF. As DNA, the CDR3 is TGTGCCAGCAGTTTAGCTGGACCTAGCAATCAGCCCCAGCATTTT.

The V call is TRBV10-3, the J call TRBJ1-2; D may be TRBD1 (5 bases). Looked up from germline, CDR1 is ENHRY and CDR2 is SYGVKD. The ends were cut back, 6 bases at V and 4 bases at J, with 18 bases in the middle. The CDR3 sequence is 15 residues long. The CDR3 is CAISPGGGPIYGYTF. Here the CDR3 DNA reads TGTGCCATCAGCCCCGGGGGGGGACCGATCTATGGCTACACCTTC.

The genes are TRBV24-1 and TRBJ2-4, with D possibly being TRBD2 (7 bases). The CDR3 length is 13 residues. CDR1 and CDR2 from the germline V gene are KGHDR and SFDVKD. V lost 5 bases and J lost 8, with 12 bases in between. In DNA, the CDR3 is TGTGCCACCAGTGGACGGGGGGCGGACATTCAGTACTTC. Translation: CATSGRGADIQYF.